The 30 T cell receptor beta chains listed next were all sequenced from one sample in a study of spatial heterogeneity in lung cancer. TCRdb re-derived calls from the 5' RACE reads in MiXCR, one entry per CDR3 protein. The data contain roughly 26,000 distinct CDR3 sequences, approximately 6% of them singletons. The time point here: blood at routine non-recurrence follow-up after resection. Whole RNA, isolated from tumor, nontumor lung or frozen PBMC, was sequenced without prior sorting. The material was PBMCs, obtained at follow-up. Receptor source: a male donor with early-stage non-small cell lung cancer.

This clonotype appeared many times. The chain uses TRBV3-1 and TRBJ1-1, with D hard to call. Germline V gene lookup returns CDR1 LGHDT and CDR2 YNNKEL (reference sequence). V lost 2 bases to trimming and J lost 2 bases, with 12 bases between them. CDR3 length: 15 residues. The CDR3 coding sequence is TGTGCCAGCAGCCAAATTTATGAGGGTAACACTGAAGCTTTCTTT. It yields the protein CASSQIYEGNTEAFF. The complete variable domain, with remaining parts taken from reference TRBV3-1 and TRBJ1-1, reads DTAVSQTPKYLVTQMGNDKSIKCEQNLGHDTMYWYKQDSKKFLKIMFSYNNKELIINETVPNRFSPKSPDKAHLNLHINSLELGDSAVYFCASSQIYEGNTEAFFGQGTRLTVV.

J is TRBJ2-5 and V is TRBV20-1; D gene uncertain. Germline loops: CDR1 DFQATT, CDR2 SNEGSKA (reference sequence). Deletions cut 0 bases from V and 5 bases from J, with 13 bases between. This CDR3 comprises 14 residues. The CDR3: CSARDRGPSETQYF. The CDR3 DNA is TGCAGTGCTAGAGATCGAGGACCCTCGGAGACCCAGTACTTC.

The table lists this clonotype with many counts. The chain couples TRBV5-1 to TRBJ1-5; D not resolved. Trimming removed 4 bases at V and 0 bases at J, with 17 bases between. This CDR3 has 17 residues. The germline V gene encodes CDR1 SGHRS and CDR2 YFSETQ. CDR3: CASSPRRGIYSNQPQHF. The CDR3 DNA is TGCGCCAGCAGCCCGAGGCGAGGGATCTATAGCAATCAGCCCCAGCATTTT.

This clonotype was observed many times. V usage is TRBV7-2 and J usage is TRBJ2-3, with 8 bases that match TRBD2. J was trimmed by 1 base and V by 7 bases; bases with no gene match: 10. Per the germline V gene, CDR1 is SGHTA and CDR2 is FQGNSA. The CDR3 spans 16 residues. CDR3 in amino acids: CASNYPRAGGTDTQYF. CDR3 in DNA: TGTGCCAGCAACTACCCCCGAGCGGGGGGCACAGATACGCAGTATTTT. Using reference TRBV7-2 and TRBJ2-3 for the parts outside the CDR3, the full variable domain is GAGVSQSPSNKVTEKGKDVELRCDPISGHTALYWYRQSLGQGLEFLIYFQGNSAPDKSGLPSDRFSAERTGGSVSTLTIQRTQQEDSAVYLCASNYPRAGGTDTQYFGPGTRLTVL.

This clonotype was recorded many times. This rearrangement joins TRBV7-9 to TRBJ1-1, with TRBD1 identical over 9 bases. Trimming removed 6 bases from V and 6 bases from J; junction bases left unmatched: 8. CDR3 length: 14 residues. Germline CDR1 SEHNR, CDR2 FQNEAQ (reference sequence). CDR3 loop: CASRLTGGASEAFF. Written as DNA, the CDR3 is TGTGCCAGCAGACTTACAGGGGGCGCGTCTGAAGCTTTCTTT.

This clonotype was counted ten times or more. The rearrangement joins TRBV5-1 to TRBJ2-7; TRBD2 matches at 11 bases. The CDR3 length is 14 residues. The V gene end was trimmed by 4 bases and the J gene end by 4 bases; junction bases not matched to a gene: 4. CDR1 and CDR2 from the germline V gene are SGHRS and YFSETQ. The CDR3 DNA follows: TGCGCCAGCAGCGAAGGGACTAGCGGTTACGAGCAGTACGTC. This translates into CASSEGTSGYEQYV.

There are many counts of this clonotype. This chain uses TRBV7-9 with TRBJ2-3, with 7 positions matching TRBD2. After removal of 3 bases from V and 3 bases from J, the junction contained 3 bases not matched to a gene. CDR1 SEHNR and CDR2 FQNEAQ come from the germline V gene (reference sequence). This CDR3 has 14 amino acids. The CDR3 region is CASSLEGLTDTQYF. CDR3 nucleotide sequence: TGTGCCAGCAGCTTGGAGGGACTAACAGATACGCAGTATTTT.

The gene calls are TRBV5-6 and TRBJ1-3, with TRBD1 matching over 7 bases. CDR1 is SGHDT, CDR2 YYEEEE, per germline. This CDR3 spans 15 amino acids. Trimming took 2 bases from V and 3 from J; bases not matched to a gene: 5. The CDR3 here is CASSFLGGFGNTIYF. The DNA for the CDR3 is TGTGCCAGCAGCTTCTTAGGGGGCTTTGGAAACACCATATATTTT.

The chain employs TRBV27 and TRBJ1-5; tentatively, D is TRBD1 (5 bases). Trimming shortened V by 7 bases and J by 1 base, and 11 bases separated the two germline ends. CDR1 is MNHEY, CDR2 SMNVEV, per germline (reference sequence). The CDR3 contains 14 residues. The CDR3 region has the DNA TGTGCCAGCAAAGTAGGGGTAAGCAATCAGCCCCAGCATTTT. Its translation: CASKVGVSNQPQHF.

This clonotype occurred a few times. The chain combines TRBV12-3 or TRBV12-4 with TRBJ1-3; D is undetermined. V was trimmed by 6 bases and J by 7 bases, leaving 16 bases between them. The CDR3 sequence is 14 residues long. CDR3 sequence (DNA): TGTGCCAGCAGGGACGGGCCTCTTCGGAACACCATATATTTT. Amino acid sequence: CASRDGPLRNTIYF.

This clonotype was counted many times. The chain links TRBV7-9 to TRBJ2-1; 11 nucleotides agree with TRBD2. The V gene's germline CDR1 is SEHNR and CDR2 FQNEAQ (reference sequence). The CDR3 is made up of 16 amino acids. V was clipped by 5 bases and J by 2 bases; unmatched bases: 5. CDR3: CASSLLTSGAYNEQFF. In DNA form, the CDR3 reads TGTGCCAGCAGCCTATTGACTAGCGGGGCCTACAATGAGCAGTTCTTC.

This clonotype has at least ten counts. The chain recombines TRBV7-6 with TRBJ2-3; 8 bases are a match to TRBD2. The ends lost 5 bases at V and 2 bases at J; junction bases unmatched: 6. Germline CDR1 SGHVS, CDR2 FNYEAQ. This CDR3 has 15 residues. This CDR3 reads CASSATGGPTDTQYF. The CDR3 nucleotides are TGTGCCAGCAGCGCCACGGGGGGGCCCACAGATACGCAGTATTTT.

This clonotype was detected many times. The chain combines TRBV6-1 with TRBJ2-3; D call uncertain. The CDR3 is 15 amino acids. In germline, CDR1 is MNHNS, CDR2 SASEGT. Between the trimmed V and J ends, which lost 5 bases and 3 bases, there was a span of 15 bases. CDR3 in amino acids: CASSHGGVGTDTQYF. DNA for the CDR3: TGTGCCAGCAGTCACGGCGGAGTGGGGACAGATACGCAGTATTTT.

This clonotype came up many times. The chain employs TRBV6-2 or TRBV6-3 and TRBJ1-1, with D unclear. Germline CDR1 reads MNHEY; CDR2 reads SVGEGT. CDR3 size: 13 residues. Trimming took 6 bases from V and 1 from J, leaving 9 bases between them. The CDR3 DNA reads as TGTGCCAGCAGCTCCTACAGGAACACTGAAGCTTTCTTT. It is translated as CASSSYRNTEAFF.

This chain uses TRBV20-1 with TRBJ2-4; D is possibly TRBD2 (6 bases). Germline V gene sequence: CDR1 DFQATT, CDR2 SNEGSKA (reference sequence). V gave up 6 bases and J gave up 8 bases, with 20 bases separating them. This CDR3 is built from 14 residues. The CDR3 region is CSAREIQSQDIQYF. The CDR3 DNA follows: TGCAGTGCGCGGGAAATACAAAGCCAGGACATTCAGTACTTC.

This clonotype was found many times. The chain has TRBV7-9 and TRBJ2-3, with 13 bases lining up with TRBD2. Trimming at V came to 2 bases and at J to 5 bases, leaving 1 base not matched to a gene. This CDR3 has 15 amino acids. Per the germline V gene, CDR1 is SEHNR and CDR2 is FQNEAQ (reference sequence). The CDR3 bases are TGTGCCAGCAGCTTATGGACTAGCGGGGGAGATACGCAGTATTTT. Encoded protein: CASSLWTSGGDTQYF.

On this clonotype: A much larger clone differs from this one at a single base, so this may be a read error. Without the conserved terminal phenylalanine or tryptophan, this CDR3 likely stems from a read error. V is TRBV28 and J is TRBJ2-3; a possible D gene is TRBD2 (5 bases). Trimming removed 5 bases from V and 2 bases from J, with 20 bases in between. The CDR3 sequence is 17 residues long. Germline CDR1 and CDR2: MDHEN and SYDVKM. The DNA for the CDR3 is TGTGCCAGCAGTAAGGAGGTTAGTCCACTGATCACAGATACGCAGTATCTT. This codes for CASSKEVSPLITDTQYL.

This clonotype has ten or more counts. The V and J genes are TRBV27 and TRBJ2-3, with D perhaps matching TRBD1 or TRBD2 (5 bases each). The CDR3 is made up of 15 amino acids. Germline assignment: CDR1 MNHEY and CDR2 SMNVEV (reference sequence). Trimming removed 6 bases from V and 0 bases from J, with 13 bases in between. Here the CDR3 reads CASSRPGRSTDTQYF. CDR3 nucleotides: TGTGCCAGCAGCAGACCGGGACGTAGCACAGATACGCAGTATTTT.

The rearrangement uses TRBV5-6 and TRBJ2-3; no clear D gene. Trimming took off 1 base at V and 3 bases at J, with 0 bases between the two ends. CDR1 is SGHDT, CDR2 YYEEEE, per germline. This CDR3 contains 11 residues. This CDR3 reads CASSLTDTQYF. CDR3 bases: TGTGCCAGCAGCTTGACAGATACGCAGTATTTT.

This clonotype was seen only a few times. The gene calls are TRBV24-1 and TRBJ1-6; possibly TRBD1 for D (5 bases). CDR1 and CDR2 (germline): KGHDR, SFDVKD. Trimming took off 2 bases at V and 4 bases at J, with 5 bases between the two ends. The CDR3 loop spans 14 amino acids. The CDR3 reads CATSDSGYNSPLHF. The CDR3 DNA is TGTGCCACCAGTGATTCAGGGTATAATTCACCCCTCCACTTT.

The chain is built from TRBV6-1 and TRBJ2-5, with 8 positions matching TRBD2. This CDR3 spans 16 amino acids. V lost 6 bases to trimming and J lost 5 bases; unmatched junction nucleotides: 14. Germline assignment: CDR1 MNHNS and CDR2 SASEGT. CDR3 loop: CASSQAVSGSKETQYF. DNA for the CDR3: TGTGCCAGCAGCCAAGCTGTCAGCGGGAGTAAGGAGACCCAGTACTTC.

The sample holds many counts of this clonotype. V gene TRBV18 combines with J gene TRBJ2-1; TRBD1 aligns across 8 bases. Germline CDR1 KGHSH, CDR2 LQKENI. This CDR3 spans 12 amino acids. Trimming at V came to 4 bases and at J to 13 bases, leaving 6 bases not matched to a gene. The CDR3 protein is CASSLDREGQFF. In DNA, the CDR3 is TGTGCCAGCTCACTGGACAGGGAAGGACAGTTCTTC.

This clonotype was found many times. The rearrangement joins TRBV20-1 to TRBJ1-4, with a tentative D call TRBD1 (6 bases). This CDR3 comprises 15 residues. The V and J ends lost 0 bases and 1 base respectively, with 9 bases between them. Germline loops: CDR1 DFQATT, CDR2 SNEGSKA (reference sequence). The CDR3 region is CSARERGKTNEKLFF. In DNA form, the CDR3 reads TGCAGTGCTAGAGAAAGGGGGAAAACTAATGAAAAACTGTTTTTT.

This clonotype was observed at least ten times. This chain uses TRBV20-1 with TRBJ2-3; no reliable D call. Germline CDR1 is DFQATT and CDR2 is SNEGSKA (reference sequence). Trimming removed 1 base from V and 2 bases from J, with 7 bases in between. The CDR3 extends over 13 amino acids. The CDR3: CSARAPNTDTQYF. In DNA form, the CDR3 reads TGCAGTGCTAGAGCGCCGAACACAGATACGCAGTATTTT.

There are a few counts of this clonotype. The chain carries TRBV20-1 and TRBJ2-3; D unresolved. Germline assignment: CDR1 DFQATT and CDR2 SNEGSKA (reference sequence). Trimming pared 7 bases from V and 6 bases from J, leaving 14 bases between. This CDR3 spans 12 amino acids. The CDR3 DNA reads as TGCAGTGTGGAACTCCGCGGTGATACGCAGTATTTT. Encoded protein: CSVELRGDTQYF.

This clonotype was counted ten times or more. The chain links TRBV7-6 to TRBJ2-1; D call uncertain. The CDR3 loop spans 16 amino acids. Germline CDR1 SGHVS, CDR2 FNYEAQ. V dropped 0 bases and J dropped 0 bases, with 9 bases sitting between them. The CDR3 nucleotides are TGTGCCAGCAGCTTAGCGGACGTCTACTCCTACAATGAGCAGTTCTTC. This gives the protein CASSLADVYSYNEQFF.

This clonotype was observed at least ten times. J is TRBJ1-5 and V is TRBV19, with D possibly TRBD1 on 5 matching bases. CDR3 length equals 17 residues. V was cut by 7 bases and J by 3 bases, with 22 bases left in between. Germline loops: CDR1 LNHDA, CDR2 SQIVND (reference sequence). The CDR3 here is CASTLATGRGTNQPQHF. The CDR3 nucleotides are TGTGCCAGTACCCTAGCCACGGGGAGGGGTACCAATCAGCCCCAGCATTTT.

This clonotype was seen ten or more times. The gene calls are TRBV4-3 and TRBJ2-3; D gene ambiguous. Germline V lookup: CDR1 LGHNA, CDR2 YSLEER. The V end was cut by 0 bases, the J end by 4 bases, with 8 bases between. The CDR3 contains 14 residues. This chain's CDR3 is CASSQDSLADTQYF. As DNA, the CDR3 is TGCGCCAGCAGCCAAGATAGTCTAGCAGATACGCAGTATTTT.

The chain employs TRBV19 and TRBJ1-5; 8 positions agree with TRBD1. The CDR3 runs 16 residues. Germline lookup yields CDR1 LNHDA and CDR2 SQIVND (reference sequence). With V trimmed by 5 bases and J by 4 bases, 10 bases remained unmatched. This CDR3 is CASSLTWGQVNQPQHF. The CDR3 nucleotides are TGTGCCAGTAGTCTCACTTGGGGACAGGTAAATCAGCCCCAGCATTTT.

The table lists this clonotype with a few counts. The rearrangement joins TRBV6-2 or TRBV6-3 to TRBJ2-7; 7 bases are shared with TRBD1. V was pared by 6 bases and J by 5 bases, with 10 bases of the junction left unmatched. The CDR3 spans 14 residues. Germline V CDR1 and CDR2: MNHEY, SVGEGT. Here the CDR3 DNA reads TGTGCCAGCAGCCCAATGACAGGGATTGACGAGCAGTACTTC. Its translation: CASSPMTGIDEQYF.